This TCR beta chain derives from a study of response to subunit inactivated influenza vaccine. Overall study results and limits: Few additional T cells are recruited per seasonal influenza vaccination, authors suggested.

TCRdb called the RT-PCR reads again in MiXCR, with one record for every CDR3 protein. The table lists hundreds of thousands of distinct CDR3 sequences, over 9.5% of them singletons, with more than 10% in the top ten. A note on this clonotype: Its antigen is undetermined.

V gave up 0 bases and J gave up 3 bases; unmatched junction bases: 14. Germline V gives CDR1 LGHNA, CDR2 YSLEER. CDR3 size: 19 residues. V is TRBV4-3 and J is TRBJ2-5; TRBD2 matches at 9 bases. The receptor was derived from a middle-aged man who received an inactivated influenza vaccine. The material sequenced was PBMCs from blood, taken roughly 6 weeks after vaccination. CDR3 sequence: CASSQDAVRGGVIKETQYF. The CDR3 DNA is TGCGCCAGCAGCCAAGATGCCGTGCGGGGGGGGGTTATTAAAGAGACCCAGTACTTC.